The 9 T cell receptor beta chains listed next were all sequenced from one sample in a study of immune characterization of retroperitoneal liposarcoma. TCRdb re-called the PCR reads through MiXCR, storing one row per CDR3 protein. The sample has about 12,000 distinct CDR3 sequences, about 27% seen once. The sequencing input was tumor tissue. These receptors originate from a female donor with retroperitoneal liposarcoma.

This clonotype is labeled medium-sized (0.01 to 0.1%). The genes are TRBV6-1 and TRBJ2-5; possible D gene TRBD2, 6 bases. Germline lookup yields CDR1 MNHNS and CDR2 SASEGT. The CDR3 is 17 amino acids. V was clipped by 2 bases and J by 0 bases, with 16 bases between them. The CDR3 nucleotides are TGTGCCAGCAGTGAAATGAGGGACTTAAAAAACCAAGAGACCCAGTACTTC. Residues: CASSEMRDLKNQETQYF.

The sample holds a few counts of this clonotype. This sequence joins TRBV7-8 and TRBJ1-2, with D hard to call. Trimming pared 3 bases from V and 5 bases from J, leaving 13 bases between. Germline CDR1 and CDR2: SGHVS and FQNEAQ. This CDR3 has 14 amino acids. The CDR3 sequence: CASSFRSFRYGYTF. Here the CDR3 DNA reads TGTGCCAGCAGCTTCAGAAGTTTTCGGTATGGCTACACCTTC.

This clonotype has a count of ten or more. The chain recombines TRBV12-3 or TRBV12-4 with TRBJ2-3; 7 bases align to TRBD2. V trimming: 6 bases; J trimming: 9 bases; junction bases outside the gene matches: 12. The CDR3 contains 14 residues. CDR3 bases: TGTGCCAGCAGCCCATGGACTAGGGACGGCACGCAGTATTTT. Its protein product is CASSPWTRDGTQYF.

This clonotype was seen at least ten times. This chain connects TRBV11-2 to TRBJ2-5; 7 bases fit TRBD2. V gave up 1 base and J gave up 2 bases; unmatched junction bases: 1. Per germline, CDR1 SGHAT and CDR2 FQNNGV. The CDR3 extends over 14 amino acids. The CDR3 region is CASSLAGGQETQYF. CDR3 in DNA: TGTGCCAGCAGCTTAGCGGGGGGTCAAGAGACCCAGTACTTC.

The gene calls are TRBV7-6 and TRBJ2-1; D remains unclear. The V end lost 5 bases, the J end lost 3 bases, and 14 bases lay between the germline ends. Germline-derived CDR1 and CDR2 are SGHVS and FNYEAQ. The CDR3 covers 15 residues. The CDR3 sequence is CASSLGSRNYNEQFF. CDR3 coding DNA: TGTGCCAGCAGCCTCGGCTCTAGAAACTACAATGAGCAGTTCTTC.

The CDR3 protein is CASSYSTRTGLAYTF. CDR3 DNA: TGTGCCAGCAGTTACTCGACTCGGACAGGGCTGGCCTACACCTTC. This chain joins TRBV6-6 and TRBJ1-2; 8 bases map to TRBD1. The CDR3 is made up of 15 amino acids. Unmatched junction bases numbered 10, after V lost 0 bases and J lost 10 bases. Germline V lookup: CDR1 MNHNY, CDR2 SVGAGI (reference sequence).

This chain joins TRBV6-1 and TRBJ2-1; 10 bases fit TRBD2. The germline V gene encodes CDR1 MNHNS and CDR2 SASEGT. This CDR3 is built from 16 residues. Trimming cost V 3 bases and J 2 bases; bases outside gene matches: 4. The CDR3 loop is CASSEVAGGTYNEQFF. For the CDR3, the DNA is TGTGCCAGCAGTGAGGTAGCGGGAGGAACCTACAATGAGCAGTTCTTC.

Note on this clonotype: A junction end diverges from the germline sequence, so it may reflect a read error. This chain links TRBV7-9 with TRBJ2-1; D tentatively reads TRBD1 or TRBD2 (6 bases each). CDR1 SEHNR and CDR2 FQNEAQ come from the germline V gene (reference sequence). This CDR3 contains 12 residues. CDR3 protein: CASSLSGGEQSF. CDR3 nucleotide sequence: TGTGCCAGCAGCTTATCCGGGGGCGAGCAGTCCTTC.

This clonotype was recorded at least ten times. The V and J genes are TRBV7-2 and TRBJ1-4; D remains ambiguous. Between the trimmed V and J ends, which lost 3 bases and 8 bases, there was a span of 7 bases. The CDR3 covers 12 residues. CDR1 and CDR2 from the germline V gene are SGHTA and FQGNSA. CDR3 protein: CASSFRREKLFF. The CDR3 bases are TGTGCCAGCAGCTTTCGTCGGGAAAAACTGTTTTTT.